This TCR beta chain came from a study of PD-L1 blockade in urothelial cancer. At the level of the study: Analyzed time points were 3 weeks (second dose) and 6 weeks after therapy began.

V dropped 2 bases and J dropped 2; count of bases not matched to a gene: 3. This CDR3 is built from 15 residues. CDR1 SEHNR and CDR2 FQNEAQ come from the germline V gene (reference sequence). Remarks on this clone: Its antigen is unidentified.

Findings and caveats of the study: Patients who had durable benefit saw their tumor-associated blood clones expand more at 3 weeks.

Some clones are missing from TCRdb's copy, which holds only in-frame ones; the method was immunoSEQ multiplex PCR. The data hold some 77,000 clones, with about nine tenths observed a single time. The clonotype was recovered from a woman aged 70 to 79 with urothelial cancer. V usage is TRBV7-9 and J usage is TRBJ2-7, with TRBD2 matching over 10 bases. The input for sequencing was PBMCs, taken around atezolizumab (anti-PD-L1) treatment. The CDR3 here is CASSLSSGGPYEQYF. CDR3 bases: TGTGCCAGCAGCTTATCTAGCGGGGGCCCCTACGAGCAGTACTTC.